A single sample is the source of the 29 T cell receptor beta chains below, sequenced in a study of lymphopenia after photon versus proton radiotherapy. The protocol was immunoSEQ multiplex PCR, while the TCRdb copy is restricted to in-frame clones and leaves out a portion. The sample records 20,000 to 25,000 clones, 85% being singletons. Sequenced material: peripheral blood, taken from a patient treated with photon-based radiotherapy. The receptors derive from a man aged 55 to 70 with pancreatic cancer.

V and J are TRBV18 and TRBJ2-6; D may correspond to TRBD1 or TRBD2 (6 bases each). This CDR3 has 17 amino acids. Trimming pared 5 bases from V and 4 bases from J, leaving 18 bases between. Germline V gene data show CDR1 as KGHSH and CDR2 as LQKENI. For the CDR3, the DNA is TGTGCCAGCTCAGCTGGGGGGCCGGGTCGAGGGGCCAACGTCCTGACTTTC. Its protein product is CASSAGGPGRGANVLTF.

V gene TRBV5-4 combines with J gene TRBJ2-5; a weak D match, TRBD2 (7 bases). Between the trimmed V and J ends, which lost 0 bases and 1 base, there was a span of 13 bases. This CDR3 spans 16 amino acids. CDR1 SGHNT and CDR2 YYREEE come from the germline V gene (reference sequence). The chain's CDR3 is CASSLGAGAAQETQYF. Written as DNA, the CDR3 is TGTGCCAGCAGCTTGGGGGCGGGGGCAGCCCAAGAGACCCAGTACTTC.

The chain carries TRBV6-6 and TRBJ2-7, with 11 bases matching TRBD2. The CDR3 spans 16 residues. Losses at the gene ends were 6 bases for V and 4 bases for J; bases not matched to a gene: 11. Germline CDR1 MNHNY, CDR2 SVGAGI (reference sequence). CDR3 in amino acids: CASRQSGTSGSYEQYF. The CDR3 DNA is TGTGCCAGCAGGCAATCCGGGACTAGCGGTTCTTACGAGCAGTACTTC.

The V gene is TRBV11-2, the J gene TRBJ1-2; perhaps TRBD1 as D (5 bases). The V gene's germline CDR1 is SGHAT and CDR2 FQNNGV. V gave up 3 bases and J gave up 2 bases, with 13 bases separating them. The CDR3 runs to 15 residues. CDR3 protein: CASSFTGRPNYGYTF. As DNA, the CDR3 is TGTGCCAGCAGCTTCACAGGTAGGCCGAACTATGGCTACACCTTC.

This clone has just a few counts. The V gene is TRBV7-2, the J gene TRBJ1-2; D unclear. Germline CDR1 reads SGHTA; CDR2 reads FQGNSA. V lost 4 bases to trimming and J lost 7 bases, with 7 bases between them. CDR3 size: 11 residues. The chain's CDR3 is CASSSGFGYTF. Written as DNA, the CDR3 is TGTGCCAGCAGCTCGGGGTTTGGCTACACCTTC.

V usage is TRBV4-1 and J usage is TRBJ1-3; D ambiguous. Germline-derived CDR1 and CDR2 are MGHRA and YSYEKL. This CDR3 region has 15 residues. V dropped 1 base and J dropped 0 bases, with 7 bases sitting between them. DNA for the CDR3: TGCGCCAGCAGCCAAGGCGCAGGCTCTGGAAACACCATATATTTT. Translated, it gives CASSQGAGSGNTIYF.

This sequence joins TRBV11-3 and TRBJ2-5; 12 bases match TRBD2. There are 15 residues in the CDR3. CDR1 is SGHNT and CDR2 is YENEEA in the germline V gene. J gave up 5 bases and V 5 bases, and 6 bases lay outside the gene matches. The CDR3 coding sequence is TGTGCCAGCAGCCTAGCGGGGGGGCTTTCGGAGACCCAGTACTTC. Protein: CASSLAGGLSETQYF.

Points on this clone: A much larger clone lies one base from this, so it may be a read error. CDR3 sequence (DNA): TGTGCCAGCAGCCCCGCAGGGTTTTCGTCCTACGAGCAGTACTTC. Its translation: CASSPAGFSSYEQYF. V and J are TRBV14 and TRBJ2-7, with D possibly being TRBD1 (5 bases). The V end lost 4 bases, the J end lost 1 base, and 14 bases lay between the germline ends. CDR1 is SGHDN, CDR2 FVKESK, per germline. This CDR3 has 15 residues.

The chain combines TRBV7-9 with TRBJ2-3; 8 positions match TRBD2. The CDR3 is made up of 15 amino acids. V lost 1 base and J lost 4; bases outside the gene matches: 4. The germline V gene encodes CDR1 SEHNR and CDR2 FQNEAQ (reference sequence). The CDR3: CASSLETSDADTQYF. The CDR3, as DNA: TGTGCCAGCAGCTTAGAGACTAGCGATGCAGATACGCAGTATTTT.

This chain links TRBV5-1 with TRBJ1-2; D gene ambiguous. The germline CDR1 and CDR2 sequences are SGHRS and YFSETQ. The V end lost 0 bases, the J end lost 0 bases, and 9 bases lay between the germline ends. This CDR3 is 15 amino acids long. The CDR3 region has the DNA TGCGCCAGCAGCTTGGAAGCCAGCTCTAACTATGGCTACACCTTC. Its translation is CASSLEASSNYGYTF.

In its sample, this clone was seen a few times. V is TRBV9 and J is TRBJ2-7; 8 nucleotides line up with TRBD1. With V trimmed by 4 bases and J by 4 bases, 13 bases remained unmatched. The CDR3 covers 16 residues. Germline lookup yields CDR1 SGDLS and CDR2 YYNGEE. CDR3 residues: CASSPRTGSITYEQYF. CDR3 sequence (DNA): TGTGCCAGCAGCCCTCGGACAGGGAGTATTACGTACGAGCAGTACTTC.

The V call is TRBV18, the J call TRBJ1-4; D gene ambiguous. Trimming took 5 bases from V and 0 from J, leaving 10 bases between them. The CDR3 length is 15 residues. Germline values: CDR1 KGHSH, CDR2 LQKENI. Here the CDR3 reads CASSGSLATNEKLFF. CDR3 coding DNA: TGTGCCAGCTCAGGCAGTCTTGCAACTAATGAAAAACTGTTTTTT.

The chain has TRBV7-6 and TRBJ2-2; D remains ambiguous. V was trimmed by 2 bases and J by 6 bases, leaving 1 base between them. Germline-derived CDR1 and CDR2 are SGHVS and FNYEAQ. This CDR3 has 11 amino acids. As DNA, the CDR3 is TGTGCCAGCAGCTTATCCGGGGAGCTGTTTTTT. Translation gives CASSLSGELFF.

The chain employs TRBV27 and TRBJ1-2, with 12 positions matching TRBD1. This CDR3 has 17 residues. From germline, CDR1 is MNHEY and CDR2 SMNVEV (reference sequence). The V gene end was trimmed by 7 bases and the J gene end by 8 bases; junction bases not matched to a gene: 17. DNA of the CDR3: TGTGCCAGCAATTCGGGAGGCTGGGACAGGGGGCGTGGGGGCTACACCTTC. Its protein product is CASNSGGWDRGRGGYTF.

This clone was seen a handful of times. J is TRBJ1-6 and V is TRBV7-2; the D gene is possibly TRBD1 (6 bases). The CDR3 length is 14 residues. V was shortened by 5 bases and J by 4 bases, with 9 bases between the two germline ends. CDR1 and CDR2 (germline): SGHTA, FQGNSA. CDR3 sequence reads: CASSPGQYNSPLHF. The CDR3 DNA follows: TGTGCCAGCAGCCCCGGACAGTATAATTCACCCCTCCACTTT.

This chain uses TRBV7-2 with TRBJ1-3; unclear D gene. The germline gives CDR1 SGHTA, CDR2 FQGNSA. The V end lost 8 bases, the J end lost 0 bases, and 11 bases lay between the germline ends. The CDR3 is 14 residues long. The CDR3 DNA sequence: TGTGCCAGCCGCACGAGTCCCTCTGGAAACACCATATATTTT. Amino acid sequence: CASRTSPSGNTIYF.

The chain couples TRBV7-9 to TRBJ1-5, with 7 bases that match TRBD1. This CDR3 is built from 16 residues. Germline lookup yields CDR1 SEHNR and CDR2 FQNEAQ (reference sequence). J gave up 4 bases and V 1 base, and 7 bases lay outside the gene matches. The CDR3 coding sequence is TGTGCCAGCAGCTTAGAAGAGGGGGCATGGAATCAGCCCCAGCATTTT. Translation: CASSLEEGAWNQPQHF.

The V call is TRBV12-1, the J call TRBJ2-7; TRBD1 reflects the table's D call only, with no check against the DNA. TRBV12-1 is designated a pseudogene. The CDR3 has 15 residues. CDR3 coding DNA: TGTGCCAGCAGCCACCCGACAGGGCTATCCTACGAGCAGTACTTC. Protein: CASSHPTGLSYEQYF.

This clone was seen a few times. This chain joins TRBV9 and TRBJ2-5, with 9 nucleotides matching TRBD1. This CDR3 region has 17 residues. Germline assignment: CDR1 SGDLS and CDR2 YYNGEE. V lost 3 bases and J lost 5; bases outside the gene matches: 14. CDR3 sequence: CASSERGRDRGSETQYF. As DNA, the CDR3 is TGTGCCAGCAGCGAGAGGGGTAGAGACAGGGGGAGCGAGACCCAGTACTTC.

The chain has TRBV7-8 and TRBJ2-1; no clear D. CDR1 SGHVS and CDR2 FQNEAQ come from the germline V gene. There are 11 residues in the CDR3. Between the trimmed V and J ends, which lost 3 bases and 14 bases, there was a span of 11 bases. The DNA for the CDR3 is TGTGCCAGCAGCTTCGAAAGGGTCGAGTTCTTC. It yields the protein CASSFERVEFF.

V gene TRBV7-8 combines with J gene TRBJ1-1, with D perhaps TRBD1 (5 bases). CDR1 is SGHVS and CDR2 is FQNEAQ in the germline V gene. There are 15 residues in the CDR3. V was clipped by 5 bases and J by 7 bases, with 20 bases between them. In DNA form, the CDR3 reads TGTGCCAGCAGCCCCCTTTTTCCAGTGGGGGGTGAAGCTTTCTTT. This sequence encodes CASSPLFPVGGEAFF.

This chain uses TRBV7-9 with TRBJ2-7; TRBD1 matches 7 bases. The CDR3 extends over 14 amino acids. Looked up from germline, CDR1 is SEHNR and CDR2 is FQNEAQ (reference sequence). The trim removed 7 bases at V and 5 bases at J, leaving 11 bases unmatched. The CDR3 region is CASTVATGSDEQYF. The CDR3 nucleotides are TGTGCCAGCACCGTCGCGACAGGGTCAGACGAGCAGTACTTC.

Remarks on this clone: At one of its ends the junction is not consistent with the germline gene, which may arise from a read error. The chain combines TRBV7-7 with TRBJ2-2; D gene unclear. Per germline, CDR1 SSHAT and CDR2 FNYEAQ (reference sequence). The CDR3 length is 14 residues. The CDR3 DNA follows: TGTGCTAGCAGCTTAGGTGCGAACACCGGGGAGCTGTTTTTT. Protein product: CASSLGANTGELFF.

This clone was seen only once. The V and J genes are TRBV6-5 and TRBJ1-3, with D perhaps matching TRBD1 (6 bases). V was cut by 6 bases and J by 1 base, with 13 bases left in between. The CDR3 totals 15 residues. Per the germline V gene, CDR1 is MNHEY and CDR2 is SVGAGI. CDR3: CASSLQGYSGNTIYF. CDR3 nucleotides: TGTGCCAGCAGCCTACAGGGCTATTCTGGAAACACCATATATTTT.

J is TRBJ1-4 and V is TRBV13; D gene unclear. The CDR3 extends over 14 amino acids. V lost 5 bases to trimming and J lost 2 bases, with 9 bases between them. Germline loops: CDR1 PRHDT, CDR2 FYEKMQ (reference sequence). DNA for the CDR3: TGTGCCAGCAGCAAACCTAGCACTAATGAAAAACTGTTTTTT. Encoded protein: CASSKPSTNEKLFF.

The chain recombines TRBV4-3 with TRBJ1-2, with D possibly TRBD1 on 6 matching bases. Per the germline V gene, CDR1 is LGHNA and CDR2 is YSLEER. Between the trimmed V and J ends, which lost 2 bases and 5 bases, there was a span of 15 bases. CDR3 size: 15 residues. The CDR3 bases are TGCGCCAGCAGCCAAAGTCTGGACAGCGAATATGGCTACACCTTC. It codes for CASSQSLDSEYGYTF.

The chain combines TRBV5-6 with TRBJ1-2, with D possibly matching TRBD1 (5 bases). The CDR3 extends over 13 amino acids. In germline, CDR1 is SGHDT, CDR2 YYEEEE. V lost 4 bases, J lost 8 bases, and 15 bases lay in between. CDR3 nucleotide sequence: TGTGCCAGCAGCCAGGGCCCCCTAGGCGGCTACACCTTC. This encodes CASSQGPLGGYTF. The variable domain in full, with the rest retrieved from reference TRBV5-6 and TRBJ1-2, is DAGVTQSPTHLIKTRGQQVTLRCSPKSGHDTVSWYQQALGQGPQFIFQYYEEEERQRGNFPDRFSGHQFPNYSSELNVNALLLGDSALYLCASSQGPLGGYTFGSGTRLTVV.

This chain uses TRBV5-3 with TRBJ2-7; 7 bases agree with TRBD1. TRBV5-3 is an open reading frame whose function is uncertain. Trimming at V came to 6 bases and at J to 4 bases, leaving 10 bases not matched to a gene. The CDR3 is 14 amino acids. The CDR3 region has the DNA TGTGCCAGAACGGGCACAGGGGACAATTACGAGCAGTACTTC. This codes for CARTGTGDNYEQYF.

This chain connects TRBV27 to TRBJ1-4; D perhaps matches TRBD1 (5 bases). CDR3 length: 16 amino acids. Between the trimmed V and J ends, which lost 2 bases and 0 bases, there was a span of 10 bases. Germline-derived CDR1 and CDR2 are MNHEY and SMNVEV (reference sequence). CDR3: CASSLTRQPTNEKLFF. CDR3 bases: TGTGCCAGCAGTTTAACCCGACAGCCAACTAATGAAAAACTGTTTTTT.